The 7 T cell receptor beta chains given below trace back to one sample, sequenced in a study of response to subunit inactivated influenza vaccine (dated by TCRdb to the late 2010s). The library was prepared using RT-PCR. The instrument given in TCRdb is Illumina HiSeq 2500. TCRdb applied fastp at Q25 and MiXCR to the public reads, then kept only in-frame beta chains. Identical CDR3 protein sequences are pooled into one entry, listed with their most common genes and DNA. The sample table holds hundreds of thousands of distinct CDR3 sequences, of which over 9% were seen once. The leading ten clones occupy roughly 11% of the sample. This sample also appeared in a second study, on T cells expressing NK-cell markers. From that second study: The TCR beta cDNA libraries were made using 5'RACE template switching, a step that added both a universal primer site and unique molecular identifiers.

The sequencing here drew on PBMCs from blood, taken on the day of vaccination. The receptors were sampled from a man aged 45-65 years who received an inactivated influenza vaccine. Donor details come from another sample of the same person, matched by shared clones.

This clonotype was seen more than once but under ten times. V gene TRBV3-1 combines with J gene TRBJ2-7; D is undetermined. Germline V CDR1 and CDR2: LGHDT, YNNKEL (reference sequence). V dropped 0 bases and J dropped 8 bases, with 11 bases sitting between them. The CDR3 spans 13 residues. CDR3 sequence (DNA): TGTGCCAGCAGCCAAGAGCCTACAGCGAAGCAGTACTTC. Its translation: CASSQEPTAKQYF.

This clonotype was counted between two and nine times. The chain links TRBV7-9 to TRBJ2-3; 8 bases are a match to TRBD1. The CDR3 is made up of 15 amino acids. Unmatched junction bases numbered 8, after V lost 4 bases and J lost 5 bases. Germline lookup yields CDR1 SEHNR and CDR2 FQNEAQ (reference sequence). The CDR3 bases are TGTGCCAGCAGCTCGGGACAGGAAAAGATAGATACGCAGTATTTT. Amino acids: CASSSGQEKIDTQYF.

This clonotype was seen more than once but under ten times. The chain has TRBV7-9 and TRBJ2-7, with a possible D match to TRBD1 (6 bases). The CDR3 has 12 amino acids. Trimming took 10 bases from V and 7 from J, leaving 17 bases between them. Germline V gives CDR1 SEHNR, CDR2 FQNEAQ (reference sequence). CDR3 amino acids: CATENPGQEQYF. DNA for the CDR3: TGTGCCACCGAGAATCCCGGACAGGAGCAGTACTTC.

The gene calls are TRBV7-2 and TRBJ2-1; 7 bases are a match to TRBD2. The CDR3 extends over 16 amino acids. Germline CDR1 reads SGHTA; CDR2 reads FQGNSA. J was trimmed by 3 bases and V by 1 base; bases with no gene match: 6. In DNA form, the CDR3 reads TGTGCCAGCAGCTTAGGACTAGCTGAGCTCTACAATGAGCAGTTCTTC. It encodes CASSLGLAELYNEQFF.

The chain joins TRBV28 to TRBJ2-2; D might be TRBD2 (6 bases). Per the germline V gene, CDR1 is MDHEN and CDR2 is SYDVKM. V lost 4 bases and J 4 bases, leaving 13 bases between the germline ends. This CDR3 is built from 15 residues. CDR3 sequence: CASSSGGSGTGELFF. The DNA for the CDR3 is TGTGCCAGCAGTTCCGGAGGGTCGGGCACCGGGGAGCTGTTTTTT.

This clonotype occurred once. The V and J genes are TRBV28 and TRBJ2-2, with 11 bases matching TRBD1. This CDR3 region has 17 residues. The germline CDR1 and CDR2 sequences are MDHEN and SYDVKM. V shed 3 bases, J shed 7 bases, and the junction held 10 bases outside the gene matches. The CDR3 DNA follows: TGTGCCAGCAGTTTCCCCACTCGGACAGGGGGCATCGGGGAGCTGTTTTTT. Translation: CASSFPTRTGGIGELFF.

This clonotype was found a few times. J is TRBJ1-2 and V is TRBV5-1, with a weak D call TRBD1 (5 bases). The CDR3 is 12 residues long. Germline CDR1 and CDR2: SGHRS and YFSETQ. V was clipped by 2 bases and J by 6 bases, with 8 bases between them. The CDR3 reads CASSFQGDGYTF. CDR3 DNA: TGCGCCAGCAGCTTCCAGGGTGATGGCTACACCTTC. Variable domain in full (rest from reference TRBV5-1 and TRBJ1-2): KAGVTQTPRYLIKTRGQQVTLSCSPISGHRSVSWYQQTPGQGLQFLFEYFSETQRNKGNFPGRFSGRQFSNSRSEMNVSTLELGDSALYLCASSFQGDGYTFGSGTRLTVV.